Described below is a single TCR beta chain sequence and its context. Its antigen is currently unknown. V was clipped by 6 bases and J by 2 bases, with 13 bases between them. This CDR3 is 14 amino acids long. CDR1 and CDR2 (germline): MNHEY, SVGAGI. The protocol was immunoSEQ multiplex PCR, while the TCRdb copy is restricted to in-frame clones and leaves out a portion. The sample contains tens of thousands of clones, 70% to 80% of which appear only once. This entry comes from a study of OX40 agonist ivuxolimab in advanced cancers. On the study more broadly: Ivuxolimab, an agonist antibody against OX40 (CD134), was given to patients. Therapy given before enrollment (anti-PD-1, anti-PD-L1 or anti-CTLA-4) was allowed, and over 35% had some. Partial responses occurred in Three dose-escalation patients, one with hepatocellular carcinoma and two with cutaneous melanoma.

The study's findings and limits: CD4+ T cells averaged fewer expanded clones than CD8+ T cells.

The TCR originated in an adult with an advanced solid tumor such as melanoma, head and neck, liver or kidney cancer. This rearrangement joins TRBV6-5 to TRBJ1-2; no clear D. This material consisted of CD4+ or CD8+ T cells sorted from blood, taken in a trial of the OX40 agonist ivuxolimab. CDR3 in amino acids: CASSLGAVNYGYTF. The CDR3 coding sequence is TGTGCCAGCAGCCTCGGTGCGGTCAACTATGGCTACACCTTC.